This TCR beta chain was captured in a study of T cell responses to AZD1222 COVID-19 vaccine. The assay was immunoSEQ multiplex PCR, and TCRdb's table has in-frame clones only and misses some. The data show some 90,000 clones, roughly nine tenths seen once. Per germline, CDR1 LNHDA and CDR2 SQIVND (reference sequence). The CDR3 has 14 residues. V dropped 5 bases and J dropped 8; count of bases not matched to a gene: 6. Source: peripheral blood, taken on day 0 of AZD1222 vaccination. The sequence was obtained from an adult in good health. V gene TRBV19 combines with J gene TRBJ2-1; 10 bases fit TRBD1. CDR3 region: CASSAPGTGDEQFF. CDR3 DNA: TGTGCCAGTAGTGCTCCCGGGACAGGGGATGAGCAGTTCTTC.